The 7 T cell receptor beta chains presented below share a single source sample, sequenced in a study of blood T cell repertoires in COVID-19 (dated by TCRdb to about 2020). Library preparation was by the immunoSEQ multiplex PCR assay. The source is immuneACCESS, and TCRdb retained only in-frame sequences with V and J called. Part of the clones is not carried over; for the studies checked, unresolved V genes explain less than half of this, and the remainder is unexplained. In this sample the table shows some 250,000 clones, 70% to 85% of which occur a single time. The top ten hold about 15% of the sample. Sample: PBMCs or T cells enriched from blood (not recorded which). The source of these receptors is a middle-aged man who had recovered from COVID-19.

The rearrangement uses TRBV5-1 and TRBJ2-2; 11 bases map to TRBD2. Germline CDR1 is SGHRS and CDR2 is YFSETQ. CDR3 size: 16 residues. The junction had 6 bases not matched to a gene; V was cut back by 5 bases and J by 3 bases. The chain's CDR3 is CASSRSGGADTGELFF. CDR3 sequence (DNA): TGCGCCAGCAGTCGTAGCGGGGGGGCGGACACCGGGGAGCTGTTTTTT.

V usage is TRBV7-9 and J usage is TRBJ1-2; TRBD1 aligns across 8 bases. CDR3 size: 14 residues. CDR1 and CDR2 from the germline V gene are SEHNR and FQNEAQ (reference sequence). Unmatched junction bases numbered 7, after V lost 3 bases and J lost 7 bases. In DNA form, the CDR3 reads TGTGCCAGCAGCTTGGACAGGGCGGTCTCTGGCTACACCTTC. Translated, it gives CASSLDRAVSGYTF.

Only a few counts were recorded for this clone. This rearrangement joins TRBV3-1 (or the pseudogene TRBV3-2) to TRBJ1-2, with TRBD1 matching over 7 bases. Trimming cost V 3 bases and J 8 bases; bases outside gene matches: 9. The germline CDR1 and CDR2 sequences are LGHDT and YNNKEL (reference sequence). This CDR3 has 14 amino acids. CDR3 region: CASSQRQGTGGYTF. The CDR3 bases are TGTGCCAGCAGCCAGAGACAGGGAACGGGAGGCTACACCTTC.

The chain's CDR3 is CASSPGTVFNQPQHF. The CDR3 nucleotides are TGTGCCAGCAGCCCCGGGACAGTTTTTAATCAGCCCCAGCATTTT. This rearrangement joins TRBV5-8 to TRBJ1-5; 7 nucleotides match TRBD1. Trimming cost V 4 bases and J 4 bases; bases outside gene matches: 8. Germline V gives CDR1 SGHTS, CDR2 YDEGEE. This CDR3 contains 15 residues.

CDR3 nucleotide sequence: TGTGCCAGCAGCCAAGATGGGGCCACCCCCCAGCAGTACTTC. Its translation is CASSQDGATPQQYF. V is TRBV14 and J is TRBJ2-7; tentatively, D is TRBD1 (5 bases). V shed 0 bases and J shed 8 bases, with 14 bases lying between them. Germline CDR1 SGHDN, CDR2 FVKESK. This CDR3 spans 14 amino acids. Complete variable domain (other parts from reference TRBV14 and TRBJ2-7): EAGVTQFPSHSVIEKGQTVTLRCDPISGHDNLYWYRRVMGKEIKFLLHFVKESKQDESGMPNNRFLAERTGGTYSTLKVQPAELEDSGVYFCASSQDGATPQQYFGPGTRLTVT.

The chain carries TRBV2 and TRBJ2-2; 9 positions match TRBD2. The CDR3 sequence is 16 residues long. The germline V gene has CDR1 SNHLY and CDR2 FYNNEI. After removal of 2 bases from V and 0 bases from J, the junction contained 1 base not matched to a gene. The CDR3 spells CASSESSGTNTGELFF. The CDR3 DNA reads TGTGCCAGCAGTGAATCTAGCGGGACGAACACCGGGGAGCTGTTTTTT.

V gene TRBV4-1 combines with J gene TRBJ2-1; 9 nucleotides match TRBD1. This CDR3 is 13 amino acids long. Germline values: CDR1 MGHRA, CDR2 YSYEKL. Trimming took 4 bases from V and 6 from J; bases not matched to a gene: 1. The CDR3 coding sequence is TGCGCCAGCAGCCCGGGACAGGGCAATGAGCAGTTCTTC. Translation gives CASSPGQGNEQFF.